This T cell receptor beta chain is from a study of cytomegalovirus exposure and HLA in healthy donors. To note about this clone: Its target is unknown.

This CDR3 region has 16 residues. Per the germline V gene, CDR1 is SGHKS and CDR2 is YYEKEE (reference sequence). The ends lost 3 bases at V and 3 bases at J; junction bases unmatched: 8. In the PCR, 60 Vbeta and 13 Jbeta primers were used. TCRdb's table, derived via immunoSEQ multiplex PCR, lists solely in-frame clones and lacks some. The repertoire holds about 230,000 clones, over 75% seen once, with over 1% in the top ten. General study findings and limits: Cytomegalovirus status, reportedly, was diagnosed with high specificity and sensitivity by the classifier. When a later analysis compared HLA-associated TCR beta chains with equally common others, the HLA-associated chains turned out to be more clonally expanded and to have lower generation probabilities.

Investigators did not record CMV serostatus for this donor. The chain has TRBV5-5 and TRBJ2-1, with TRBD2 identical over 8 bases. Input material: PBMCs. This TCR was sampled from a human donor in good health. In nucleotides, the CDR3 is TGTGCCAGCAGCTGGGGTATGGCGGGAGGCTACAATGAGCAGTTCTTC. It encodes CASSWGMAGGYNEQFF.